The clone carrying this T cell receptor (beta chain) has at least ten counts. These data come from a study of T cells in Graves' hyperthyroidism and ophthalmopathy. Amplified TCR beta CDR3 regions came from RNA transcripts. A first-round RT-PCR of the TCR CDR3 used the HTBI primer set. MiXCR was run by TCRdb on the multiplex PCR reads, yielding one entry per CDR3 protein. The sample carries under 650,000 distinct CDR3 sequences, 15% to 20% recorded once. The CDR3 has 16 amino acids. CDR1 and CDR2 (germline): SGDLS, YYNGEE. V lost 2 bases to trimming and J lost 0 bases; unmatched junction nucleotides: 1.

This receptor was identified in a woman in her thirties with Graves' hyperthyroidism. This chain uses TRBV9 with TRBJ2-3; 12 nucleotides match TRBD2. Sequencing input: blood. CDR3 bases: TGTGCCAGCAGCGTCGGGACTAGCGGGAGCACAGATACGCAGTATTTT. Its protein product is CASSVGTSGSTDTQYF.